The text below deals with one T cell receptor beta chain. No antigen is known for it. V gave up 1 base and J gave up 6 bases; unmatched junction bases: 3. In germline, CDR1 is SGHTA, CDR2 FQGNSA. The CDR3 has 15 residues. The PCR had 60 Vbeta and 13 Jbeta primers. Measured with immunoSEQ multiplex PCR; TCRdb has only the in-frame clones, and not every one. This sample has about 140,000 clones, with approximately 65% found just once. The data stem from a study of cytomegalovirus exposure and HLA in healthy donors. Study-wide context: In an early release, HLA-typed donors contributed some 80 million unique TCR sequences. Findings of the study overall: Presence/absence analyses assumed roughly uniform sequencing depth across donors, which may not hold. V segments that were indistinguishable, TRBV6-2 and TRBV6-3 among them, were omitted from analysis.

At the time of sampling, donors were nominally healthy, though unrecorded immune exposures were likely. The receptor's source is a woman in her fifties or sixties in good health and CMV-seronegative. Sequenced: PBMCs. The chain recombines TRBV7-2 with TRBJ2-1; 10 nucleotides line up with TRBD2. The CDR3 protein is CASSLVLAGTNEQFF. For the CDR3, the DNA is TGTGCCAGCAGCTTAGTACTAGCGGGAACCAATGAGCAGTTCTTC.